The TCR beta chain described here comes from a study of Graves' ophthalmopathy and Graves' hyperthyroidism. Study-level points and caveats: Blood shared most expanded thyroid clonotypes above 0.001 frequency.

The germline gives CDR1 SGHRS, CDR2 YFSETQ. This CDR3 spans 15 amino acids. With 2 bases clipped from V and 3 bases from J, the junction kept 7 bases outside the gene matches. This clonotype came up many times. Its antigen remains unknown. RNA transcripts served as template for amplifying TCR beta CDR3 sequences. HTBI-primed RT-PCR formed the first round, and a multiplex PCR formed the second. Each CDR3 protein is one row after TCRdb ran MiXCR on the multiplex PCR reads. The data contain 350,000 to 400,000 distinct CDR3 sequences, around 19% of them singletons. Other autoimmune disease, uncontrolled infection, pregnancy and lactation led to exclusion. Clinical symptoms, serum thyroxine, TRAb, thyroid ultrasound and orbital computed tomography were relied on for diagnosis. The source of the PBMCs was approximately 9.5 ml of fresh peripheral blood.

This TCR was sampled from a woman under 30 with Graves' ophthalmopathy. The specimen sequenced was peripheral blood. V and J are TRBV5-1 and TRBJ1-2; 7 positions match TRBD1. CDR3 sequence: CASSLNDREDYGYTF. The CDR3 DNA reads as TGCGCCAGCAGCTTAAATGACAGGGAAGACTATGGCTACACCTTC.